These 20 T cell receptor beta chains were all obtained from the same sample, sequenced in a study of T-cell reconstitution after alpha-beta-depleted transplantation in children. During its preparation, the TCRbeta library received unique molecular identifiers. MiXCR, run by TCRdb on the PCR reads, gives a single entry per CDR3 protein. The sample includes about 360,000 distinct CDR3 sequences, more than 10% seen only once; the top ten take around 4.5%. The sample in question was PBMCs, obtained from the stem cell graft. The receptors shown here come from a human donor who donated a stem cell graft to a child with Fanconi anemia.

This clonotype was recorded many times. This chain joins TRBV5-1 and TRBJ1-1; D call uncertain. The germline V and J ends were trimmed by 4 bases and 0 bases, with 13 bases remaining between them. This CDR3 contains 15 residues. Per the germline V gene, CDR1 is SGHRS and CDR2 is YFSETQ. CDR3 sequence (DNA): TGCGCCAGCAGCCCCGGAGAGGTCATGAACACTGAAGCTTTCTTT. This gives the protein CASSPGEVMNTEAFF.

The V and J genes are TRBV7-2 and TRBJ1-5; the D gene is possibly TRBD1 (6 bases). Germline loops: CDR1 SGHTA, CDR2 FQGNSA. The ends were cut back, 4 bases at V and 7 bases at J, with 20 bases in the middle. This CDR3 contains 16 residues. The CDR3 here is CASSSAGTTGRQPQHF. For the CDR3, the DNA is TGTGCCAGCAGCTCAGCCGGGACAACGGGTAGGCAGCCCCAGCATTTT.

This clonotype has only a few counts. The CDR3 DNA reads TGTGCCAGCAGCAACAGGGCGAGCTCCTACAATGAGCAGTTCTTC. Its translation is CASSNRASSYNEQFF. The chain links TRBV6-5 to TRBJ2-1, with TRBD1 as a possible D gene (6 bases). The CDR3 covers 15 residues. The V gene's germline CDR1 is MNHEY and CDR2 SVGAGI. V gave up 6 bases and J gave up 0 bases, with 12 bases separating them.

This clonotype was seen a handful of times. The J gene is TRBJ2-6, the V gene TRBV11-2; 8 bases are a match to TRBD1. Trimming at V came to 0 bases and at J to 0 bases, leaving 4 bases not matched to a gene. CDR1 SGHAT and CDR2 FQNNGV come from the germline V gene. The CDR3 length is 18 residues. The CDR3 loop reads CASSLEDRVLSGANVLTF. DNA for the CDR3: TGTGCCAGCAGCTTAGAGGACAGGGTCCTCTCTGGGGCCAACGTCCTGACTTTC.

This clonotype occurred many times. This chain joins TRBV12-3 or TRBV12-4 and TRBJ2-1, with D tentatively TRBD1 or TRBD2 (5 bases each). The CDR3 length is 16 residues. V was cut by 3 bases and J by 0 bases, with 12 bases left in between. CDR3 loop: CASSFPGQSSYNEQFF. The CDR3 DNA follows: TGTGCCAGCAGTTTTCCGGGGCAGAGCTCCTACAATGAGCAGTTCTTC.

This clonotype occurred a few times. This chain uses TRBV28 with TRBJ1-2; 9 positions match TRBD1. In germline, CDR1 is MDHEN, CDR2 SYDVKM. This CDR3 region has 13 residues. Trimming cost V 7 bases and J 8 bases; bases outside gene matches: 8. The CDR3 is CASIQGAGRGYTF. CDR3 coding DNA: TGTGCCAGCATACAGGGGGCAGGTCGAGGCTACACCTTC.

This clonotype was seen many times. V is TRBV20-1 and J is TRBJ2-3; 15 bases line up with TRBD2. CDR1 and CDR2 (germline): DFQATT, SNEGSKA (reference sequence). V trimming: 6 bases; J trimming: 6 bases; junction bases outside the gene matches: 7. The CDR3 runs to 15 residues. The CDR3: CSAQGTSGGRDTQYF. CDR3 DNA: TGCAGTGCCCAAGGGACTAGCGGGGGGAGGGATACGCAGTATTTT.

This clonotype showed up just a few times. The rearrangement uses TRBV7-8 and TRBJ2-3, with D hard to call. There are 14 residues in the CDR3. V was shortened by 5 bases and J by 5 bases, with 14 bases between the two germline ends. CDR1 and CDR2 from the germline V gene are SGHVS and FQNEAQ. The CDR3 coding sequence is TGTGCCAGCAGCCGACGGCCGGTGGGAGATACGCAGTATTTT. Encoded protein: CASSRRPVGDTQYF. Combining the CDR3 with reference TRBV7-8 and TRBJ2-3 gives the whole variable domain GAGVSQSPRYKVAKRGQDVALRCDPISGHVSLFWYQQALGQGPEFLTYFQNEAQLDKSGLPSDRFFAERPEGSVSTLKIQRTQQEDSAVYLCASSRRPVGDTQYFGPGTRLTVL.

The sample holds a few counts of this clonotype. The chain has TRBV28 and TRBJ2-1; D not resolved. The V end lost 3 bases, the J end lost 9 bases, and 18 bases lay between the germline ends. This CDR3 contains 15 residues. Per germline, CDR1 MDHEN and CDR2 SYDVKM. The CDR3 DNA is TGTGCCAGCAGTTTCGAGAAAGCGTTCTCGGTTGAGCAGTTCTTC. Protein: CASSFEKAFSVEQFF.

This clonotype came up many times. The chain couples TRBV10-2 to TRBJ2-1; D uncertain. This CDR3 is 16 amino acids long. Germline CDR1 and CDR2: WSHSY and SAAADI. The germline V and J ends were trimmed by 4 bases and 4 bases, with 17 bases remaining between them. The CDR3 bases are TGCGCCAGCAGTGTTGAAGCTAGGTCACCATACAATGAGCAGTTCTTC. Its protein is CASSVEARSPYNEQFF.

This chain connects TRBV7-9 to TRBJ2-5; D gene uncertain. The CDR3 is 13 residues long. V lost 5 bases and J lost 4, with 11 bases in between. Germline V gives CDR1 SEHNR, CDR2 FQNEAQ (reference sequence). CDR3 sequence reads: CASSAEDRETQYF. The CDR3 nucleotides read TGTGCCAGCAGCGCAGAGGATCGAGAGACCCAGTACTTC.

This clonotype was seen only a few times. The chain couples TRBV7-9 to TRBJ1-3, with D possibly matching TRBD1 (6 bases). Germline CDR1 SEHNR, CDR2 FQNEAQ (reference sequence). The CDR3 sequence is 15 residues long. Trimming removed 6 bases from V and 5 bases from J, with 17 bases in between. The CDR3 region is CASSFETGLRNTIYF. The CDR3 region has the DNA TGTGCCAGCAGTTTTGAAACAGGGTTAAGAAACACCATATATTTT.

This clonotype was detected only a few times. This sequence joins TRBV2 and TRBJ1-1, with D uncertain. CDR1 and CDR2 from the germline V gene are SNHLY and FYNNEI. Trimming left V 4 bases short and J 5 bases short, with 14 bases between. The CDR3 loop spans 14 amino acids. CDR3 sequence reads: CASSVRLPETEAFF. The CDR3 DNA reads as TGTGCCAGCAGTGTAAGGTTACCCGAAACTGAAGCTTTCTTT.

V is TRBV10-2 and J is TRBJ2-7; D might be TRBD2 (6 bases). The germline CDR1 and CDR2 sequences are WSHSY and SAAADI. The CDR3 has 12 amino acids. The V and J ends lost 10 bases and 6 bases respectively, with 16 bases between them. Here the CDR3 DNA reads TGCGCCACCGGATCGGGAGCGGGCGAGCAGTACGTC. As protein: CATGSGAGEQYV.

This clonotype showed up just a few times. The chain joins TRBV4-2 to TRBJ2-7, with 8 positions matching TRBD2. Germline lookup yields CDR1 LGHNA and CDR2 YNFKEQ. This CDR3 has 18 amino acids. The V segment lost 4 bases and the J segment 1 base; nucleotides outside the gene matches: 15. CDR3: CASSLELDPTSVSYEQYF. The CDR3 DNA reads as TGTGCCAGCAGCCTTGAACTGGATCCGACTAGCGTGTCCTACGAGCAGTACTTC.

The table lists this clonotype with a few counts. Because the CDR3's place on the DNA is in doubt, the DNA is left out and the CDR3 is given as listed by TCRdb. CDR3: CASSSSTGLYNEQFF. This chain uses TRBV6-5 with TRBJ2-1; the D call TRBD1 from the table was never checked on the DNA. The CDR3 extends over 15 residues, inclusive of both ends. Germline CDR1 is MNHEY and CDR2 is SVGAGI.

This clonotype showed up many times. This chain connects TRBV5-1 to TRBJ1-2; D is undetermined. V was cut by 0 bases and J by 4 bases, with 7 bases left in between. This CDR3 has 13 amino acids. Germline V gene lookup returns CDR1 SGHRS and CDR2 YFSETQ. The CDR3 is CASSLGQTYGYTF. The DNA of the CDR3 is TGCGCCAGCAGCTTGGGACAAACCTATGGCTACACCTTC.

The genes are TRBV5-1 and TRBJ2-6; the D is unclear. V was cut by 4 bases and J by 0 bases, with 14 bases left in between. The CDR3 has 17 residues. Germline values: CDR1 SGHRS, CDR2 YFSETQ. The CDR3 protein is CASSPADPSSGANVLTF. CDR3 coding DNA: TGCGCCAGCAGCCCGGCCGATCCCTCCTCTGGGGCCAACGTCCTGACTTTC.

This chain uses TRBV5-1 with TRBJ2-7; D ambiguous. Trimming took off 2 bases at V and 4 bases at J, with 13 bases between the two ends. CDR1 and CDR2 (germline): SGHRS, YFSETQ. The CDR3 is 14 amino acids. The CDR3 loop reads CASSLLGRNYEQYF. CDR3 DNA sequence: TGCGCCAGCAGCTTATTGGGTAGGAATTACGAGCAGTACTTC.

The V and J genes are TRBV12-3 or TRBV12-4 and TRBJ1-5, with no clear D. With 5 bases removed from V and 5 bases from J, the gap between germline ends came to 16 bases. This CDR3 has 15 amino acids. The CDR3 DNA sequence: TGTGCCAGCAGTCCCCCGCCTGAAGGCCATCAGCCCCAGCATTTT. Translating it yields CASSPPPEGHQPQHF.